Shown below are 32 T cell receptor beta chains from a single sample sequenced in a study of identical twins. TCRdb passed the 5' RACE reads through MiXCR, listing each CDR3 protein once. The table records 200,000 to 250,000 distinct CDR3 sequences, approximately 11% of them present only once. This sample was shared with a second study, whose subject was yellow fever vaccine responses in identical twins.

The specimen sequenced was memory (CD45RO+) T cells sorted from blood. Source of these receptors: a woman younger than 30 in good health.

This clonotype turned up a few times. This chain links TRBV7-9 with TRBJ2-1; D perhaps matches TRBD2 (6 bases). Germline CDR1 is SEHNR and CDR2 is FQNEAQ (reference sequence). CDR3 length: 14 amino acids. With 3 bases removed from V and 2 bases from J, the gap between germline ends came to 8 bases. The DNA for the CDR3 is TGTGCCAGCAGCTTCGGGGGTCCCTACAATGAGCAGTTCTTC. This translates into CASSFGGPYNEQFF.

V and J are TRBV20-1 and TRBJ2-3; D not certain. Germline assignment: CDR1 DFQATT and CDR2 SNEGSKA (reference sequence). The CDR3 extends over 12 amino acids. Trimming took off 2 bases at V and 2 bases at J, with 5 bases between the two ends. CDR3 loop: CSARPNTDTQYF. For the CDR3, the DNA is TGCAGTGCTAGACCTAACACAGATACGCAGTATTTT.

The chain uses TRBV27 and TRBJ2-7; 10 nucleotides agree with TRBD1. CDR3 length: 14 residues. Trimming at V came to 4 bases and at J to 4 bases, leaving 4 bases not matched to a gene. Germline V lookup: CDR1 MNHEY, CDR2 SMNVEV (reference sequence). CDR3 loop: CASSSRDRGYEQYF. The CDR3 DNA follows: TGTGCCAGCAGTTCAAGGGACAGGGGTTACGAGCAGTACTTC.

This clonotype was counted a few times. In DNA, the CDR3 is TGCGCCAGCAGCCCCGGACAGCTTGAAGCTTTCTTT. Its translation is CASSPGQLEAFF. The chain links TRBV4-1 to TRBJ1-1; D perhaps matches TRBD1 (6 bases). Germline assignment: CDR1 MGHRA and CDR2 YSYEKL. The CDR3 is 12 residues long. V lost 4 bases and J 7 bases, leaving 10 bases between the germline ends.

The chain employs TRBV18 and TRBJ2-2; TRBD2 might be the D (6 bases). Germline assignment: CDR1 KGHSH and CDR2 LQKENI. The V end lost 3 bases, the J end lost 4 bases, and 15 bases lay between the germline ends. The CDR3 spans 16 residues. The CDR3 coding sequence is TGTGCCAGCTCACCGGCAGGTAGCGGCGGCACCGGGGAGCTGTTTTTT. Protein: CASSPAGSGGTGELFF.

This clonotype was seen a few times. V is TRBV7-2 and J is TRBJ2-3, with TRBD1 matching over 7 bases. The V gene's germline CDR1 is SGHTA and CDR2 FQGNSA. CDR3 length: 16 amino acids. The V segment lost 2 bases and the J segment 5 bases; nucleotides outside the gene matches: 10. The CDR3 bases are TGTGCCAGCAGCTTATCCTTCTTCCGGGACAGAGATACGCAGTATTTT. This codes for CASSLSFFRDRDTQYF.

This clonotype was seen many times. The chain employs TRBV28 and TRBJ2-7, with unresolved D. The CDR3 is made up of 12 amino acids. V was trimmed by 4 bases and J by 2 bases, leaving 6 bases between them. The germline CDR1 and CDR2 sequences are MDHEN and SYDVKM. This CDR3 reads CASSSTTYEQYF. The CDR3 DNA follows: TGTGCCAGCAGTTCCACTACCTACGAGCAGTACTTC.

There are many counts of this clonotype. The chain links TRBV28 to TRBJ2-3; D gene unclear. The CDR3 has 13 residues. V lost 5 bases and J 2 bases, leaving 8 bases between the germline ends. Germline-derived CDR1 and CDR2 are MDHEN and SYDVKM. CDR3 sequence: CASSDPFTDTQYF. CDR3 nucleotides: TGTGCCAGCAGTGATCCCTTCACAGATACGCAGTATTTT.

Regarding this clonotype: Germline is not matched at one junction end, which may reflect a read error. The rearrangement links TRBV20-1 to TRBJ2-2; 9 bases are shared with TRBD2. CDR1 is DFQATT, CDR2 SNEGSKA, per germline (reference sequence). The CDR3 covers 17 residues. The CDR3: CSARGALAGRITGELFF. CDR3 in DNA: TGCAGTGCCAGAGGGGCGCTAGCGGGGCGTATTACCGGGGAGCTGTTTTTT.

The chain links TRBV5-1 to TRBJ1-1; no definite D call. This CDR3 contains 14 residues. The V gene's germline CDR1 is SGHRS and CDR2 YFSETQ. Trimming removed 1 base from V and 0 bases from J, with 7 bases in between. The CDR3 spells CASSLTTMNTEAFF. In DNA, the CDR3 is TGCGCCAGCAGCTTGACGACTATGAACACTGAAGCTTTCTTT.

This clonotype was counted only a few times. The chain carries TRBV18 and TRBJ2-1; the D gene is possibly TRBD2 (6 bases). The V end lost 1 base, the J end lost 9 bases, and 10 bases lay between the germline ends. Per the germline V gene, CDR1 is KGHSH and CDR2 is LQKENI. The CDR3 has 13 residues. DNA of the CDR3: TGTGCCAGCTCACCACAGATTAGCGGTGAGCAGTTCTTC. This sequence encodes CASSPQISGEQFF.

This clonotype was observed at least ten times. The chain links TRBV29-1 to TRBJ2-5; a possible D gene is TRBD1 (5 bases). V lost 7 bases and J 0 bases, leaving 12 bases between the germline ends. This CDR3 is 13 amino acids long. Germline V gene lookup returns CDR1 SQVTM and CDR2 ANQGSEA. This chain's CDR3 is CSAFGQDQETQYF. The CDR3 coding sequence is TGCAGCGCCTTCGGACAAGACCAAGAGACCCAGTACTTC.

This clonotype was seen repeatedly, ten times or more. Here the CDR3 DNA reads TGCGCCAGCAGCCACGACGGAGTCAGCCCCTACAATGAGCAGTTCTTC. Translation: CASSHDGVSPYNEQFF. The V and J genes are TRBV4-3 and TRBJ2-1, with unresolved D. The length of the CDR3 is 16 residues. V lost 3 bases and J 2 bases, leaving 14 bases between the germline ends. Germline V gene data show CDR1 as LGHNA and CDR2 as YSLEER.

This clonotype was picked up a small number of times. This CDR3 is CASSLLGRTPDTQYF. CDR3 nucleotide sequence: TGTGCCAGCAGCTTGTTGGGGCGAACCCCAGATACGCAGTATTTT. V gene TRBV5-5 combines with J gene TRBJ2-3; a weak D match, TRBD1 (5 bases). Germline assignment: CDR1 SGHKS and CDR2 YYEKEE (reference sequence). CDR3 length: 15 amino acids. Trimming shortened V by 1 base and J by 4 bases, and 13 bases separated the two germline ends.

This clonotype showed up many times. The V and J genes are TRBV24-1 and TRBJ2-1; 10 bases line up with TRBD2. Germline-derived CDR1 and CDR2 are KGHDR and SFDVKD. V dropped 4 bases and J dropped 8; count of bases not matched to a gene: 10. CDR3 length: 16 residues. This CDR3 reads CATSDTGLAVLDEQFF. Written as DNA, the CDR3 is TGTGCCACCAGTGACACCGGACTAGCGGTGTTGGATGAGCAGTTCTTC.

A few counts support this clonotype. The chain links TRBV6-5 to TRBJ2-7, with TRBD1 matching over 11 bases. Germline CDR1 is MNHEY and CDR2 is SVGAGI. The J segment lost 3 bases and the V segment lost 2 bases, leaving 6 bases of the junction unmatched. The CDR3 sequence is 16 residues long. The CDR3 sequence: CASSYREGTGGYEQYF. CDR3 DNA sequence: TGTGCCAGCAGTTACCGCGAAGGGACAGGGGGCTACGAGCAGTACTTC.

The chain is built from TRBV7-2 and TRBJ1-2, with TRBD1 identical over 7 bases. The CDR3 is 16 residues long. V shed 5 bases, J shed 4 bases, and the junction held 13 bases outside the gene matches. From germline, CDR1 is SGHTA and CDR2 FQGNSA. CDR3 nucleotide sequence: TGTGCCAGCAGCCTAGAGGCGGCAGGGGGGTCCTATGGCTACACCTTC. Encoded protein: CASSLEAAGGSYGYTF.

Only a few counts were recorded for this clonotype. The chain combines TRBV10-3 with TRBJ2-1; D is uncertain. Germline lookup yields CDR1 ENHRY and CDR2 SYGVKD. The V and J ends lost 2 bases and 15 bases respectively, with 14 bases between them. This CDR3 comprises 12 residues. The CDR3 region has the DNA TGTGCCATCAGTGAGCAGGAATATGGTCGGTTCTTC. Translation: CAISEQEYGRFF.

In its sample, this clonotype was seen many times. The chain joins TRBV29-1 to TRBJ1-5; perhaps TRBD1 as D (6 bases). V gave up 4 bases and J gave up 6 bases, with 19 bases separating them. Per the germline V gene, CDR1 is SQVTM and CDR2 is ANQGSEA. The CDR3 is 15 residues long. As DNA, the CDR3 is TGCAGCGTTGTCTTGGGCAGGGGAAAGGGTCAGCCCCAGCATTTT. It specifies CSVVLGRGKGQPQHF.

Of note for this clonotype: This may arise from a read error, as a much more abundant clone is one base away. The chain uses TRBV12-3 or TRBV12-4 and TRBJ2-3; no clear D. V was shortened by 6 bases and J by 5 bases, with 12 bases between the two germline ends. The CDR3 sequence is 13 residues long. The CDR3 DNA follows: TGTGCCAGCAGCCCCGGCGAGATAGATACGCAGTATTTT. It codes for CASSPGEIDTQYF.

The chain combines TRBV28 with TRBJ1-4; no reliable D call. The V and J ends lost 5 bases and 7 bases respectively, with 14 bases between them. This CDR3 spans 14 amino acids. Germline CDR1 and CDR2: MDHEN and SYDVKM. The CDR3 here is CASSVRVRGEKLFF. DNA for the CDR3: TGTGCCAGCAGTGTACGAGTACGTGGTGAAAAACTGTTTTTT.

This clonotype has a handful of counts. J is TRBJ2-5 and V is TRBV4-3; possibly TRBD2 for D (6 bases). The CDR3 covers 14 residues. V lost 4 bases and J 4 bases, leaving 13 bases between the germline ends. Germline V gives CDR1 LGHNA, CDR2 YSLEER. CDR3 sequence: CASSLRGGAETQYF. CDR3 sequence (DNA): TGCGCCAGCAGCCTCAGAGGAGGGGCAGAGACCCAGTACTTC.

The rearrangement uses TRBV12-3 or TRBV12-4 and TRBJ1-2; no reliable D call. CDR3 length: 14 amino acids. Trimming removed 4 bases from V and 7 bases from J, with 16 bases in between. CDR3 bases: TGTGCCAGCAGTTCACACGGGAGGACTCCTGGCTACACCTTC. Its protein is CASSSHGRTPGYTF.

This chain joins TRBV7-3 and TRBJ2-3; a possible D gene is TRBD2 (7 bases). CDR1 and CDR2 from the germline V gene are SGHTA and FQGTGA. This CDR3 spans 14 amino acids. V lost 8 bases, J lost 6 bases, and 18 bases lay in between. The CDR3 is CASSEGGPPDTQYF. Here the CDR3 DNA reads TGTGCCAGCTCCGAGGGGGGGCCCCCGGATACGCAGTATTTT.

A few counts support this clonotype. This sequence joins TRBV2 and TRBJ2-2; 9 nucleotides agree with TRBD1. CDR3 size: 13 residues. The junction had 2 bases not matched to a gene; V was cut back by 6 bases and J by 6 bases. CDR1 and CDR2 from the germline V gene are SNHLY and FYNNEI. Written as DNA, the CDR3 is TGTGCCAGCAGCGACAGGGGGGCCGGGGAGCTGTTTTTT. This sequence encodes CASSDRGAGELFF.

This chain connects TRBV19 to TRBJ2-1; the D gene is possibly TRBD2 (7 bases). Trimming left V 2 bases short and J 0 bases short, with 17 bases between. This CDR3 spans 18 amino acids. CDR1 is LNHDA, CDR2 SQIVND, per germline (reference sequence). In DNA form, the CDR3 reads TGTGCCAGTAGTATATCCGGTGGGGGGGGCGCCTCCTACAATGAGCAGTTCTTC. It is translated as CASSISGGGGASYNEQFF.

The chain employs TRBV7-9 and TRBJ1-1; 7 bases align to TRBD1. The CDR3 spans 15 residues. Germline lookup yields CDR1 SEHNR and CDR2 FQNEAQ (reference sequence). The J segment lost 1 base and the V segment lost 2 bases, leaving 4 bases of the junction unmatched. CDR3 sequence: CASSLSRQGNTEAFF. DNA for the CDR3: TGTGCCAGCAGCTTATCCCGACAGGGGAACACTGAAGCTTTCTTT. The full variable domain, in which reference TRBV7-9 and TRBJ1-1 provide the parts outside the CDR3, is DTGVSQNPRHKITKRGQNVTFRCDPISEHNRLYWYRQTLGQGPEFLTYFQNEAQLEKSRLLSDRFSAERPKGSFSTLEIQRTEQGDSAMYLCASSLSRQGNTEAFFGQGTRLTVV.

This clonotype showed up just a few times. The V call is TRBV4-2, the J call TRBJ2-1; 8 bases map to TRBD2. J lost 8 bases, V lost 4 bases, and 13 bases had no gene match. The CDR3 totals 16 residues. CDR1 and CDR2 from the germline V gene are LGHNA and YNFKEQ. CDR3 residues: CASSPTHGRGVDEQFF. DNA of the CDR3: TGTGCCAGCAGCCCCACTCACGGGAGGGGTGTTGATGAGCAGTTCTTC.

This clonotype was recorded at least ten times. The chain uses TRBV27 and TRBJ2-3; 10 positions match TRBD2. Germline V gene sequence: CDR1 MNHEY, CDR2 SMNVEV (reference sequence). Germline trimming cut 6 bases from V and 4 bases from J; bases unmatched to any gene: 7. The CDR3 loop spans 15 amino acids. The CDR3 DNA reads as TGTGCCAGCAGAAAAGGACTAGCGGAGGCAGATACGCAGTATTTT. Protein product: CASRKGLAEADTQYF.

J is TRBJ1-1 and V is TRBV11-2; 7 nucleotides align to TRBD1. The CDR3 runs 14 residues. Germline V gene data show CDR1 as SGHAT and CDR2 as FQNNGV. The junction had 8 bases not matched to a gene; V was cut back by 3 bases and J by 7 bases. The CDR3 nucleotides are TGTGCCAGCAGCTTGGGCAGGGGGTATGTTGAAGCTTTCTTT. This translates into CASSLGRGYVEAFF.

This clonotype was observed a few times. This chain links TRBV5-4 with TRBJ2-5, with D hard to call. The CDR3 is made up of 17 amino acids. Germline lookup yields CDR1 SGHNT and CDR2 YYREEE (reference sequence). V shed 2 bases and J shed 1 base, with 18 bases lying between them. The CDR3 coding sequence is TGTGCCAGCAGCTTAGGTAGCCCAACTTCAGGCCAAGAGACCCAGTACTTC. Its translation is CASSLGSPTSGQETQYF.

V gene TRBV20-1 combines with J gene TRBJ2-5, with D possibly being TRBD2 (6 bases). Germline V gives CDR1 DFQATT, CDR2 SNEGSKA (reference sequence). Trimming shortened V by 5 bases and J by 2 bases, and 15 bases separated the two germline ends. This CDR3 comprises 14 residues. The CDR3: CSADATTSQETQYF. The DNA of the CDR3 is TGCAGTGCTGATGCCACGACTAGTCAAGAGACCCAGTACTTC.